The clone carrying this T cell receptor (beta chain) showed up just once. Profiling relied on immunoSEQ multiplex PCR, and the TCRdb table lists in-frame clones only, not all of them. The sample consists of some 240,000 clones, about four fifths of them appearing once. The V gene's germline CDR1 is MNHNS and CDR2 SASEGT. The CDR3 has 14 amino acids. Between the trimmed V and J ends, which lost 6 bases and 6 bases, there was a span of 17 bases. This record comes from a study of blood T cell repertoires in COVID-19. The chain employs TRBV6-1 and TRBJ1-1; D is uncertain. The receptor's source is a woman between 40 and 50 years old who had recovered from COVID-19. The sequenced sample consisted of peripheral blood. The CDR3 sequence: CASSPERVPPEAFF. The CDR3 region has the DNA TGTGCCAGCAGCCCGGAGAGGGTTCCGCCTGAAGCTTTCTTT.